Sequencing of this TCR beta chain was carried out in a study of beta chain features in type 1 diabetes. V gave up 3 bases and J gave up 2 bases; unmatched junction bases: 5. CDR3 length: 14 residues. Germline CDR1 GTSNPN, CDR2 SVGIG (reference sequence). Of the isolated RNA, all was reverse transcribed, and so the sequenced material was expressed TCRB transcripts. Some clones are missing from TCRdb's copy, which holds only in-frame ones; the method was immunoSEQ multiplex PCR. The table includes a few hundred thousand clones, about 12% detected once. This clone was seen a few times. The chain links TRBV30 to TRBJ2-7; 9 bases line up with TRBD1. The receptor comes from a man younger than 30 in good health. Source material: naive CD4+ T cells from blood. The CDR3 bases are TGTGCCTGGAGGGCACAGGGGGCTGCCTACGAGCAGTACTTC. This translates into CAWRAQGAAYEQYF.